This T cell receptor beta chain is drawn from a study of cytomegalovirus exposure and HLA in healthy donors (dated by TCRdb to 2017 to 2019). Regarding the research as a whole: In an earlier analysis of 550 to 750 of the donors, around 290 Gb of sequence data and some 120 million unique TCR beta sequences from 180 million or so T cells were reported. Along with the approximately 700-subject first cohort, a separate validation cohort of over a hundred different subjects was used. Among the roughly 400 genotyped donors, around 79% belonged to the genetic ancestry cluster associated with self-reported Caucasian donors. An earlier analysis of 500 to 650 of the donors applied high-throughput TCR beta sequencing to assess whether each TCR beta V gene segment acted as functional or pseudogenic. In a later analysis, previously published TCR beta repertoires from hundreds of donors were re-analyzed and high-resolution HLA genotyping was added so that TCR occurrence patterns could be studied. To predict cytomegalovirus infection status, the study combined high-throughput TCR immunosequencing, statistical association of individual TCRs with disease status, and machine learning. Using immunosequencing, the study profiled T cell repertoires from 666 subjects and related those repertoires to cytomegalovirus serostatus. In the later analysis, no new phenotypic data were used to find candidate immune exposures; instead, reliance was placed on TCR beta sequences and their occurrence across donors. In a later genetic analysis, genome-wide SNP genotypes for about 65% of the roughly 700 donors were used, and that subset was treated as a discovery cohort. The study was designed to test whether signatures of past pathogen exposure could be identified by cataloging public T cell receptors. Every discovery cohort repertoire had been produced on one sequencing platform. Five DR-DQ haplotypes were treated as single units for association and clustering because of strong linkage in the cohort. Typing coverage varied by locus: about 629-640 donors for A, B, C, DRB1 and DQB1; roughly 510 for DQA1; around 610 for DPA1; around 450 for DPB1. Donor age, sex, ethnicity and CMV serostatus were collected together with the repertoire data. Approximately 310 gigabases of sequencing data and 78 million or so unique TCR sequences were included in an early release covering about 620 HLA-typed donors. On average, over 200,000 unique TCR beta nucleotide sequences were sequenced per donor among roughly 430 genotyped donors of the cohort, with 15% to 20% of those sequences being non-productive. HLA typing included class I and class II loci at four-digit resolution. On the study overall, not on this receptor specifically: The authors suggested that the approach could potentially be extended to other disease states and immunological phenotypes. Strong co-occurrence of HLA alleles, especially DR and DQ, made assigning TCR associations to individual alleles difficult. HLA typing was unavailable for some donors at each locus, so association tests used only the typed subset. In a later analysis, about 17,000 TCR beta sequences were associated with specific HLA alleles at a false discovery rate of 0.05. Correlated functional status among segregating V segments might be attributable to linkage disequilibrium, but an unknown experimental factor could not be ruled out. A later analysis found that TCR association rates varied across HLA loci, with DRB1 alleles showing the most associated TCRs and HLA-C alleles the fewest. Across donors, most TCR sequences were observed very rarely, whereas some public TCRs were present in many individuals. In an earlier analysis of 587 of the donors, most TCR beta V segments appeared in productive rearrangements about 90% or about 30% of the time, broadly matching IMGT annotations. The classifier was reported to diagnose cytomegalovirus status with high specificity and sensitivity in both the original cohort and the validation cohort. Roughly uniform sequencing depth across donors was assumed in presence/absence analyses, although this assumption may not hold. A later genetic analysis associated a missense DCLRE1C variant with V-gene and J-gene trimming of TCR beta chains, and an independent cohort replicated the association. This cohort had only TCR beta chains sequenced, and the lack of alpha or paired-chain data limited which features could be detected. The study gave a list of 150 to 200 TCR beta chains associated with cytomegalovirus. The earlier analysis of approximately 560 of the donors excluded around 17 rarely observed V segments, including chromosome 9 orphons, because counts were too low. In a later genetic analysis, fewer N-insertions in productive TCRs were reported among donors in an Asian-associated ancestry cluster than the roughly 640-donor mean. A few of the identified cytomegalovirus-associated TCR beta chains were confirmed in vitro to be specific for cytomegalovirus antigens. In a later analysis, HLA-associated TCR beta chains were found to be more clonally expanded and to have lower generation probabilities than equally common non-associated chains. A cluster of highly shared sequence variants was judged likely to represent a technical artifact of the sequencing pipeline. For the cohort, immune exposure information was limited to CMV serostatus. In a later analysis, most CMV-associated TCR beta chains were found to appear HLA-restricted, with HLA associations seemingly driven largely by CMV exposure. The 87-base-pair reads could not distinguish some IMGT-functional V segments, including TRBV6-2 and TRBV6-3, so those segments were excluded. According to a later analysis, parvovirus B19, influenza, CMV and Epstein-Barr virus appeared linked to several top co-occurrence clusters. A further reported finding was that TCR beta sequences accurately predicted the HLA-A and HLA-B alleles for most subjects in the first cohort.

Library generation was performed with the immunoSEQ multiplex PCR assay. A mixture of 60 forward primers for TCR Vbeta segments and 13 reverse primers for TCR Jbeta segments was used in the multiplex PCR. The CDR3 region of rearranged TCR beta genes was amplified from genomic DNA by a multiplex PCR assay. On the Illumina HiSeq System, the amplified TCR beta libraries were sequenced as 87-base-pair reads. Regarding the original processing steps: A later analysis tallied 70 million to 100 million unique TCR beta chains across the roughly 610 repertoires, and about 10 million of those chains were shared by two or more donors. A nearest-neighbor algorithm error-corrected the raw reads and collapsed the reads into unique sequences, merging closely related sequences to remove PCR and sequencing errors. Alignment of CDR3 sequences to IMGT reference sequences was used to assign V, D and J gene segments. Each retained sequence needed at least a six-nucleotide match to both a V gene segment and a J gene segment. A rearrangement counted as productive if the CDR3 had no stop codons and remained in frame with V and J, and every other rearrangement counted as non-productive. CDR3 was defined by IMGT convention, running from the second conserved V-encoded cysteine to the conserved J-encoded phenylalanine. In an earlier analysis of just under 600 of the donors, sequences lacking an unambiguous match to a single V gene segment were excluded. In an earlier analysis of a few hundred of the donors, a V segment was called functional when productive rearrangements were above 56.7%, and segregating when the standard deviation between donors exceeded 5%. A statistical classification framework was built for diagnosing cytomegalovirus status from the catalog of TCR beta chain sequences. In a later analysis, TCR nucleotide sequences were compared against IMGT/GENE-DB human TR gene sequences so that V and J genes could be assigned. Using the TCRdist pipeline, a later analysis assigned CDR3 sequences along with most-parsimonious VDJ recombination scenarios. In a later analysis, each TCR beta chain was defined by its CDR3 amino acid sequence together with its V-gene family, and reads lacking a unique V-gene family were excluded. As a way to deal with suspected cross-contamination and a sequencing artifact, a later analysis dropped hundreds of nucleotide sequences that were highly shared and had low generation probability. In a later analysis, a clonal expansion index was calculated for each public chain from normalized within-repertoire ranks of inferred template counts. Generation probabilities in a later analysis came from a VDJ recombination model fitted to out-of-frame rearrangements, and those results were checked against IGoR. In a later analysis, hypergeometric tests were used to score TCR-TCR, TCR-HLA and TCR-CMV co-occurrence, with a repertoire-size bias correction applied to TCR pairs. In a later analysis, false discovery rates were estimated by permuting HLA or CMV assignments 20 times. In a later analysis, co-occurring TCRs were grouped using DBSCAN, and TCRdist sequence similarity was added for clustering within HLA-allele-positive subsets. For co-occurrence clustering, repertoires with fewer than 30,000 or more than 120,000 public chains were excluded, along with roughly 5 repertoires with anomalous nucleotide sharing. TCRdb retrieved this table from immuneACCESS and kept in-frame rearrangements only. Not all clones are present; in checked studies, unresolved V genes account for under half, and no reason is known for the remainder. D and trimming were read from the DNA, whereas the V and J calls and clone size are those reported in that table. Present in this sample are roughly 200,000 clones, more than 65% of which were seen just once. The top ten clonotypes cover approximately 1.8% of the sample.

CDR1 and CDR2 are read off the germline V gene as MNHEY and SVGAGI. Its CDR3 holds 16 amino acids, cysteine through phenylalanine. Left in the record is the CDR3 DNA by itself, 48 bases read in frame from the first base. V lost 4 bases and J lost 3 bases, and the count of bases not matched to a germline gene is 8. Remarks on this clone: Its antigen has not been determined. Per-nucleotide qualities are absent, and no much larger clonotype sits a single base away.

In total, 666 healthy bone marrow donors made up the cohort. At the time of sampling, all cohort members were nominally healthy, though unrecorded immune exposures were likely present. The donor was CMV seronegative and was included in the group of 352 seronegative cohort members. A peripheral blood sample was provided by each donor, and peripheral blood mononuclear cells were used for TCR beta sequencing. The Qiagen DNeasy Blood Extraction Kit was used to extract genomic DNA from the blood cell samples. Sequencing input: PBMCs. The V and J segments used are TRBV6-5 and TRBJ2-2, with 7 middle bases fitting TRBD2. The origin of this receptor is a woman in her 30s in good health and CMV-seronegative. The DNA sequence reads TGTGCCAGCAGTTCGGTCGGACTAGACTACACCGGGGAGCTGTTTTTT. This is translated as CASSSVGLDYTGELFF.